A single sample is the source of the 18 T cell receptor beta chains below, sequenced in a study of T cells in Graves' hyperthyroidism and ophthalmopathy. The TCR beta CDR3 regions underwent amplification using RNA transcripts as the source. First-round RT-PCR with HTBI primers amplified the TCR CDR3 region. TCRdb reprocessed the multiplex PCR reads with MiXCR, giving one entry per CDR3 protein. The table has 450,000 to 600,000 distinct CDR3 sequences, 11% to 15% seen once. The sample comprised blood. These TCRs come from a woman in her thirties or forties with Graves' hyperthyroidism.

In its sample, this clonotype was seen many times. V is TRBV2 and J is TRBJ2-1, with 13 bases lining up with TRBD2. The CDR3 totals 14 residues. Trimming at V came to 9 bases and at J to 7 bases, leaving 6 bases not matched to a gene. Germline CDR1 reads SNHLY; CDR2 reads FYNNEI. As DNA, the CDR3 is TGTGCCAGTTTATTGACTAGCGGGAGGAATGAGCAGTTCTTC. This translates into CASLLTSGRNEQFF. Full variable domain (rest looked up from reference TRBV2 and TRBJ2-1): EPEVTQTPSHQVTQMGQEVILRCVPISNHLYFYWYRQILGQKVEFLVSFYNNEISEKSEIFDDQFSVERPDGSNFTLKIRSTKLEDSAMYFCASLLTSGRNEQFFGPGTRLTVL.

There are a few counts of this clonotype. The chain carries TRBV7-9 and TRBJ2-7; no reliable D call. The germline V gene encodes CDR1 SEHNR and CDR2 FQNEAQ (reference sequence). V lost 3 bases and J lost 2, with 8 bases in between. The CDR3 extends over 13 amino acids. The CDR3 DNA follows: TGTGCCAGCAGCTTCGACAAGCCCTACGAGCAGTACTTC. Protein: CASSFDKPYEQYF.

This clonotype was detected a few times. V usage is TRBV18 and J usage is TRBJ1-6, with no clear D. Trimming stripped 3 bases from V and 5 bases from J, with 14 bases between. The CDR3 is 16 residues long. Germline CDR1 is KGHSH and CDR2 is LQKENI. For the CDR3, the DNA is TGTGCCAGCTCACCCTCGGGCCCAGCCAATAATTCACCCCTCCACTTT. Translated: CASSPSGPANNSPLHF.

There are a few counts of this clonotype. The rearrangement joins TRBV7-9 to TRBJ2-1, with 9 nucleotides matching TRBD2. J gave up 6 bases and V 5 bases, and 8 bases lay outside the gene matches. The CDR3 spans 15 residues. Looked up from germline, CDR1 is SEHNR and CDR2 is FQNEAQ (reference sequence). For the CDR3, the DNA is TGTGCCAGCAGCAGGGCGGGGGGGGATATCAATGAGCAGTTCTTC. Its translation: CASSRAGGDINEQFF.

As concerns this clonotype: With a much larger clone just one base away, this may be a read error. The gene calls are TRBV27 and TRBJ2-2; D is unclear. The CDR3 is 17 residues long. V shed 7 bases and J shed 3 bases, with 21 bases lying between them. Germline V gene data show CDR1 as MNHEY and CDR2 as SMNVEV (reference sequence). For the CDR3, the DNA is TGTGCCAGCAAACACCTAGATGATTCCCGAGACACCGGGGAGCTGTTTTTT. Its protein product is CASKHLDDSRDTGELFF.

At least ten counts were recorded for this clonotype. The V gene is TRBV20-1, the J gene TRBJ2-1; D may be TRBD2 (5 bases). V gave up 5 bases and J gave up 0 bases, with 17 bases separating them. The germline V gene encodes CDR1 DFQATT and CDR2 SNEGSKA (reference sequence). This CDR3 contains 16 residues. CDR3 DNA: TGCAGTGCTCCGGCGGTGAGAGGGCACTCCTACAATGAGCAGTTCTTC. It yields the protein CSAPAVRGHSYNEQFF.

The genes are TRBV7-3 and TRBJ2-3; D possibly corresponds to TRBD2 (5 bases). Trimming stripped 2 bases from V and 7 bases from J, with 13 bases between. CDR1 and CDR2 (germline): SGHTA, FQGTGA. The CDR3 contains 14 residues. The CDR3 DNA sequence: TGTGCCAGCAGCTTAGACGCGAGGGTAAATACGCAGTATTTT. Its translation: CASSLDARVNTQYF.

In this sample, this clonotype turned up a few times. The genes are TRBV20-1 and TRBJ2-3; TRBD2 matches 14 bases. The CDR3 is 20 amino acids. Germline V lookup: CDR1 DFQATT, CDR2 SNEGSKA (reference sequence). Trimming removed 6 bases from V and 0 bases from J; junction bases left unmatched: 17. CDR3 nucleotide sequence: TGCAGTGCCCAGGGGTTTGTGGGACTAGCGGGAGATCTTAGCACAGATACGCAGTATTTT. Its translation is CSAQGFVGLAGDLSTDTQYF.

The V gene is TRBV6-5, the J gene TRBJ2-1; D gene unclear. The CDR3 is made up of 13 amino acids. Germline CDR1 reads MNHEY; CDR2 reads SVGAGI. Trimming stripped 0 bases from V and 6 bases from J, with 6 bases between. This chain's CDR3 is CASSYSSSNEQFF. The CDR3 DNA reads TGTGCCAGCAGTTACTCTAGCTCCAATGAGCAGTTCTTC.

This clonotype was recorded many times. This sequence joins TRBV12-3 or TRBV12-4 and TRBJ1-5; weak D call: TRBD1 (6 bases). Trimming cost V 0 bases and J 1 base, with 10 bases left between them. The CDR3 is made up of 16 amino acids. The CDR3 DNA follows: TGTGCCAGCAGTTTAGCCTACAGGGAGAGCAATCAGCCCCAGCATTTT. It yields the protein CASSLAYRESNQPQHF.

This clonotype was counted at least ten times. CDR3 amino acids: CASGRERETQYF. In DNA form, the CDR3 reads TGTGCCAGCGGGAGGGAGCGGGAGACCCAGTACTTC. V is TRBV10-3 and J is TRBJ2-5, with TRBD2 identical over 9 bases. Germline trimming cut 10 bases from V and 5 bases from J; bases unmatched to any gene: 5. CDR1 is ENHRY and CDR2 is SYGVKD in the germline V gene. The CDR3 has 12 residues.

CDR3 in amino acids: CASSPTPRDRFSGLPTNDEQYF. CDR3 nucleotide sequence: TGTGCCAGCTCACCAACTCCTCGGGACAGGTTCTCGGGGCTCCCTACAAACGACGAGCAGTACTTC. The chain recombines TRBV7-8 with TRBJ2-7; 8 bases fit TRBD1. From germline, CDR1 is SGHVS and CDR2 FQNEAQ. Trimming removed 8 bases from V and 5 bases from J; junction bases left unmatched: 35. The CDR3 sequence is 22 residues long.

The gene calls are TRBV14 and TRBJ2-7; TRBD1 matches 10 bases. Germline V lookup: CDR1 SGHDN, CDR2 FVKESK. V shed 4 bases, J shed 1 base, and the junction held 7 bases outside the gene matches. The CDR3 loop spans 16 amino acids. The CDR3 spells CASSRLGQGFSYEQYF. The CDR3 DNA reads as TGTGCCAGCAGCCGGCTGGGACAGGGGTTTTCCTACGAGCAGTACTTC.

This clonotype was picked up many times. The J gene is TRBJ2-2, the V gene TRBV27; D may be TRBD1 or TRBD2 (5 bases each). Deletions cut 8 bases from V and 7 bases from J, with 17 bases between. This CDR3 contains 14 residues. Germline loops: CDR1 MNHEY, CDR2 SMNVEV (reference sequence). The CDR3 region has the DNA TGTGCCAGCGGGACGGATCGGCGGAGCGGGGAGCTGTTTTTT. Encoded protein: CASGTDRRSGELFF.

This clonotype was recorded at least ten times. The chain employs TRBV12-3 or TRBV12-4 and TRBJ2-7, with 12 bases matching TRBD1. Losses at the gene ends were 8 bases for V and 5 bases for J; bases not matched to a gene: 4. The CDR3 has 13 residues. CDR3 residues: CASSRDRGHEQYF. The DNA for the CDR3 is TGTGCCAGCTCCCGGGACAGGGGGCACGAGCAGTACTTC.

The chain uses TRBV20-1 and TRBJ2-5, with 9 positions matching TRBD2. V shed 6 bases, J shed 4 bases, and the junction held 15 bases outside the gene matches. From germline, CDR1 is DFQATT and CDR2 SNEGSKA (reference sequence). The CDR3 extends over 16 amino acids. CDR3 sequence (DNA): TGCAGTGCGCGGGGGGGGCGGGAGGGGGGGAGAGAGACCCAGTACTTC. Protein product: CSARGGREGGRETQYF.

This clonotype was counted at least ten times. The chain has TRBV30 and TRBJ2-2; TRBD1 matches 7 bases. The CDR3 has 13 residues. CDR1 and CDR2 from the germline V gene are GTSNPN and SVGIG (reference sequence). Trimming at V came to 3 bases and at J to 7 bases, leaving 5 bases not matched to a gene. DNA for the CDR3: TGTGCCTGGAGCAACAGGGGTGGCGGGGAGCTGTTTTTT. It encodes CAWSNRGGGELFF.

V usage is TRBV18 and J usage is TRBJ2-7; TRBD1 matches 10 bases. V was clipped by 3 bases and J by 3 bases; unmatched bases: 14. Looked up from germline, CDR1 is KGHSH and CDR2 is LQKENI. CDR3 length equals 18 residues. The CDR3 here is CASSPLAIKGQGYYEQYF. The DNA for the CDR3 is TGTGCCAGCTCACCTTTGGCAATTAAGGGACAGGGGTACTACGAGCAGTACTTC. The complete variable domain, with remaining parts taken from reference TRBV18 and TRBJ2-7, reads NAGVMQNPRHLVRRRGQEARLRCSPMKGHSHVYWYRQLPEEGLKFMVYLQKENIIDESGMPKERFSAEFPKEGPSILRIQQVVRGDSAAYFCASSPLAIKGQGYYEQYFGPGTRLTVT.